The 18 T cell receptor beta chains below were found in one sample sequenced in a study of CXCR3-negative and CXCR3-positive naive CD8 T cells. Preparation of TRB cDNA libraries relied on 5' RACE carrying UMI labels. TCRdb derives one entry per CDR3 protein from the 5' RACE reads, leaving out DNA. The table for this sample gives under 85,000 distinct CDR3 sequences. The sample consisted of naive CXCR3- CD8+ T cells from blood. Subset reported: CD45RO-CCR7+CD27+CD95- naive CD8+ T cells lacking CXCR3 (TNR3-). The source is a human donor in good health. Some clones in this sample may be carry-over from other donors' samples.

The rearrangement uses TRBV4-1 and TRBJ1-5. This CDR3 is built from 14 residues. From germline, CDR1 is MGHRA and CDR2 YSYEKL. CDR3 sequence reads: CASSQVGLNQPQHF.

The chain couples TRBV29-1 to TRBJ1-2. The CDR3 spans 13 residues. Germline CDR1 is SQVTM and CDR2 is ANQGSEA. The CDR3 spells CSVVGHFANGYTF.

The chain recombines TRBV7-3 with TRBJ2-1; TCRdb returns TRBD1, unconfirmable since there is no DNA. This CDR3 is built from 12 residues. Germline CDR1 and CDR2: SGHTA and FQGTGA. The CDR3 is CASSSGGREQFF.

CDR3 residues: CASSPSDRNYEQYF. This chain links TRBV5-1 with TRBJ2-7; absent DNA, TCRdb's TRBD1 call cannot be checked. This CDR3 region has 14 residues. CDR1 SGHRS and CDR2 YFSETQ come from the germline V gene.

The rearrangement links TRBV2 to TRBJ2-1; checking the TCRdb D call of TRBD1 is not possible without DNA. CDR1 is SNHLY, CDR2 FYNNEI, per germline. The CDR3 has 15 amino acids. The CDR3 is CASSGAGGSYNEQFF.

The gene calls are TRBV7-9 and TRBJ2-2. CDR1 SEHNR and CDR2 FQNEAQ come from the germline V gene (reference sequence). This CDR3 is built from 16 residues. The CDR3 protein is CASRNAAVRVTGELFF. The variable domain in full, completed from reference TRBV7-9 and TRBJ2-2, reads DTGVSQNPRHKITKRGQNVTFRCDPISEHNRLYWYRQTLGQGPEFLTYFQNEAQLEKSRLLSDRFSAERPKGSFSTLEIQRTEQGDSAMYLCASRNAAVRVTGELFFGEGSRLTVL.

The rearrangement links TRBV19 to TRBJ2-1; the D call from TCRdb, TRBD2, cannot be confirmed without DNA. Germline V gene sequence: CDR1 LNHDA, CDR2 SQIVND (reference sequence). The CDR3 runs to 16 residues. The CDR3 sequence is CPSSMSPSGFYNEQFF.

The V gene is TRBV28, the J gene TRBJ2-1; TCRdb picks TRBD2, but there is no DNA to check that call. Germline V gene lookup returns CDR1 MDHEN and CDR2 SYDVKM. The CDR3 is made up of 14 amino acids. The CDR3: CASRPGLAANEQFF.

The chain uses TRBV15 and TRBJ2-3; TCRdb calls TRBD1, which cannot be checked without DNA. This CDR3 contains 17 residues. Germline CDR1 and CDR2: LNHNV and YYDKDF (reference sequence). CDR3 residues: CATSRDYQGRLTDTQYF.

The chain links TRBV23-1 to TRBJ2-3; TCRdb selects TRBD2, and the lack of DNA leaves this call unchecked. TRBV23-1 is labeled an ORF, and its function is uncertain. The CDR3 spans 17 residues. The CDR3 here is CASSQSIGLANADTQYF.

V gene TRBV29-1 combines with J gene TRBJ2-7; the TRBD2 assignment by TCRdb is unverifiable without DNA. The CDR3 totals 12 residues. Per germline, CDR1 SQVTM and CDR2 ANQGSEA. This CDR3 is CSVSLVSYEQYF.

This chain joins TRBV7-2 and TRBJ2-7; as DNA is missing, the TRBD2 call by TCRdb cannot be tested. Germline values: CDR1 SGHTA, CDR2 FQGNSA. This CDR3 has 15 residues. This CDR3 reads CASSNPGLADNEQYF. Combining the CDR3 with reference TRBV7-2 and TRBJ2-7 gives the whole variable domain GAGVSQSPSNKVTEKGKDVELRCDPISGHTALYWYRQSLGQGLEFLIYFQGNSAPDKSGLPSDRFSAERTGGSVSTLTIQRTQQEDSAVYLCASSNPGLADNEQYFGPGTRLTVT.

The V call is TRBV4-1, the J call TRBJ2-7; TCRdb's D call, TRBD1, is unchecked because there is no DNA. The CDR3 is 14 amino acids. The germline CDR1 and CDR2 sequences are MGHRA and YSYEKL. The CDR3 is CASSQDFGGYEQYF.

The rearrangement links TRBV4-1 to TRBJ2-3; the TRBD2 assignment by TCRdb is unverifiable without DNA. This CDR3 is 16 amino acids long. CDR1 and CDR2 from the germline V gene are MGHRA and YSYEKL. The CDR3 here is CASSQGLRAGTDTQYF.

This chain connects TRBV9 to TRBJ2-7; the D gene TCRdb calls, TRBD1, cannot be checked with no DNA. This CDR3 region has 14 residues. Germline CDR1 reads SGDLS; CDR2 reads YYNGEE. CDR3 sequence: CASSQGQGQDEQYF.

The chain combines TRBV9 with TRBJ2-3. Germline V gives CDR1 SGDLS, CDR2 YYNGEE. This CDR3 spans 16 amino acids. This chain's CDR3 is CASSVAVETYTDTQYF.

The rearrangement links TRBV6-2 or TRBV6-3 to TRBJ2-2; as DNA is missing, the TRBD2 call by TCRdb cannot be tested. Germline V gene lookup returns CDR1 MNHEY and CDR2 SVGEGT. CDR3 length: 12 amino acids. This CDR3 is CASMSGTGELFF.

The V and J genes are TRBV29-1 and TRBJ2-3; the D gene TCRdb calls, TRBD2, cannot be checked with no DNA. The CDR3 spans 18 residues. Germline V CDR1 and CDR2: SQVTM, ANQGSEA. CDR3: CSVVGGTSGILSTDTQYF.